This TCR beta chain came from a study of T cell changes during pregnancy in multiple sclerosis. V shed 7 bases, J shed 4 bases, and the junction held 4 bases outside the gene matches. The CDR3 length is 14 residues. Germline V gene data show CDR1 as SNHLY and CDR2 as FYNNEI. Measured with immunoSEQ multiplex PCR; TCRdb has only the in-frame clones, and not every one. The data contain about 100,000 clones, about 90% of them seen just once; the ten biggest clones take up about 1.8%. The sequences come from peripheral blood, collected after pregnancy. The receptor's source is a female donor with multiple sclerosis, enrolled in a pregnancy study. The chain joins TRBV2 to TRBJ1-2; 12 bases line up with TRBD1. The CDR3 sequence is CASKRGQGAYGYTF. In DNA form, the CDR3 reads TGTGCCAGCAAAAGGGGACAGGGGGCCTATGGCTACACCTTC.